This TCR beta chain was recorded in a study of technical replicates of blood from a few donors. The CDR3 consists of 17 residues. Germline CDR1 and CDR2: SGHVS and FQNEAQ. V shed 4 bases, J shed 7 bases, and the junction held 9 bases outside the gene matches. Data came from immunoSEQ multiplex PCR; TCRdb stores just in-frame clones and leaves some out. The sample shows some 80,000 clones, around 96% of them seen only once. Sequencing used T cells isolated from PBMCs. V is TRBV7-8 and J is TRBJ2-1; 14 bases are shared with TRBD2. The sequence came from a human donor in good health. CDR3 residues: CASSSTLGLAGGNEQFF. For the CDR3, the DNA is TGTGCCAGCAGCTCAACCCTAGGACTAGCGGGAGGTAATGAGCAGTTCTTC.